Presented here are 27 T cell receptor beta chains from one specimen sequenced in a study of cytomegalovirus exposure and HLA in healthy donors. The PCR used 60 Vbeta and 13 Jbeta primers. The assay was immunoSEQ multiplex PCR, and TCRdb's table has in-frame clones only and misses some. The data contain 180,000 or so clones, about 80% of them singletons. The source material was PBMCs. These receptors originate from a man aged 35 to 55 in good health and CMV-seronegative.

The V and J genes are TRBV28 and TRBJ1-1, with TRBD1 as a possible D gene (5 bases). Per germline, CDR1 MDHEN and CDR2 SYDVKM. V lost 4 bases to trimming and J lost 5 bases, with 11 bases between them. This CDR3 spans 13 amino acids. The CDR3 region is CASSSRGNTEAFF. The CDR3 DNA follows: TGTGCCAGCAGTTCCCGGGGGAATACTGAAGCTTTCTTT.

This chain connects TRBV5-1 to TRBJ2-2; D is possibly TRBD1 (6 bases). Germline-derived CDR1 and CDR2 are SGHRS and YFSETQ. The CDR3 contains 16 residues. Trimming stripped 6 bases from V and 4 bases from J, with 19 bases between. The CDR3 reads CASTDRDIEGTGELFF. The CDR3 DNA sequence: TGCGCCAGCACCGATCGGGACATAGAGGGCACCGGGGAGCTGTTTTTT.

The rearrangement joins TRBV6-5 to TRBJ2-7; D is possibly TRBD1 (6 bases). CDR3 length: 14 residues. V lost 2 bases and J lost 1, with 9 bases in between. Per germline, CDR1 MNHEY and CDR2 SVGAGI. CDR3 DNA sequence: TGTGCCAGCAGTTACACGGACAGTTCCTACGAGCAGTACTTC. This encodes CASSYTDSSYEQYF.

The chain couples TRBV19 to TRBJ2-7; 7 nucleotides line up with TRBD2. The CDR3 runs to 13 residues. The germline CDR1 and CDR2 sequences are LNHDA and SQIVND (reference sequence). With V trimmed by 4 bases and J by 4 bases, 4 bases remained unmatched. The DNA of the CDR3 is TGTGCCAGTAGTACAGGGCGGGGGTACGAGCAGTACTTC. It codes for CASSTGRGYEQYF. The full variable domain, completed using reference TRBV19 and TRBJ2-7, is DGGITQSPKYLFRKEGQNVTLSCEQNLNHDAMYWYRQDPGQGLRLIYYSQIVNDFQKGDIAEGYSVSREKKESFPLTVTSAQKNPTAFYLCASSTGRGYEQYFGPGTRLTVT.

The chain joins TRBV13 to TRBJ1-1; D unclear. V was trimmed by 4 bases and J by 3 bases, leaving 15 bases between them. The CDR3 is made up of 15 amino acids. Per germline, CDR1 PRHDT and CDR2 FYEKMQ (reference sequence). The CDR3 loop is CASSSPPSGDTEAFF. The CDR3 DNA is TGTGCCAGCAGCTCCCCGCCATCCGGGGACACTGAAGCTTTCTTT.

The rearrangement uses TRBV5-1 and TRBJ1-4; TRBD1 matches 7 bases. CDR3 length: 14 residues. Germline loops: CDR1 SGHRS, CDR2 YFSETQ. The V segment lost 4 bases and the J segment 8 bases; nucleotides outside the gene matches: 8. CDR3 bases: TGCGCCAGCAGCGGCACAGGGGAAGGCGAAAAACTGTTTTTT. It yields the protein CASSGTGEGEKLFF.

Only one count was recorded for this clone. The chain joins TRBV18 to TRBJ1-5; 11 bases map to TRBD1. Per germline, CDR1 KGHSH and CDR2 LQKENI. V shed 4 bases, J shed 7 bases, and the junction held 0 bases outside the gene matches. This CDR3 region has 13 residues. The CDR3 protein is CASSRDRGQPQHF. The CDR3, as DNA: TGTGCCAGCTCACGGGACAGGGGGCAGCCCCAGCATTTT.

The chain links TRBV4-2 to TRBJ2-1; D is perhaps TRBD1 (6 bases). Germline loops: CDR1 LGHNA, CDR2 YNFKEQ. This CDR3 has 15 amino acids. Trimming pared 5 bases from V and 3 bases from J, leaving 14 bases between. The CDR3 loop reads CASSSLRDNYNEQFF. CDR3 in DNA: TGTGCCAGCAGCTCCCTCCGGGACAACTACAATGAGCAGTTCTTC.

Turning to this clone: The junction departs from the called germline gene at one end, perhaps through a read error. CDR3 protein: CASREGDLTGLAFF. The CDR3 coding sequence is TGTGCCAGCAGAGAAGGGGATTTGACAGGGTTGGCTTTCTTT. V is TRBV6-1 and J is TRBJ1-1, with 7 bases fitting TRBD1. The CDR3 runs to 14 residues. CDR1 and CDR2 from the germline V gene are MNHNS and SASEGT.

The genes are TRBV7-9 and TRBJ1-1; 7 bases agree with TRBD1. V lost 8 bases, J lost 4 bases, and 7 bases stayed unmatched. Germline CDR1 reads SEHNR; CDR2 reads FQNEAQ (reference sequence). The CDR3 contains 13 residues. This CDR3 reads CASGATGSTEAFF. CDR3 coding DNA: TGTGCCAGCGGCGCGACAGGGAGCACTGAAGCTTTCTTT.

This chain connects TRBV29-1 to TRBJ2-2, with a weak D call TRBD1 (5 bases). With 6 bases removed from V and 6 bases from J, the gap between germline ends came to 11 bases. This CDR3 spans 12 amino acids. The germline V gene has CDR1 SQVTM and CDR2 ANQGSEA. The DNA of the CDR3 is TGCAGCGTCGCATACAGGCCCGGGGAGCTGTTTTTT. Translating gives CSVAYRPGELFF.

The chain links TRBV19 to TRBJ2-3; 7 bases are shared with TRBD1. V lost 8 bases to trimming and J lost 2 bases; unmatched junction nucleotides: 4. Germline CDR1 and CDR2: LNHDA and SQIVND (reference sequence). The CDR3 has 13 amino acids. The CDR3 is CASSGTVTDTQYF. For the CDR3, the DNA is TGTGCCAGTTCCGGGACAGTCACAGATACGCAGTATTTT. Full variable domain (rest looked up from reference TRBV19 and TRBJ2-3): DGGITQSPKYLFRKEGQNVTLSCEQNLNHDAMYWYRQDPGQGLRLIYYSQIVNDFQKGDIAEGYSVSREKKESFPLTVTSAQKNPTAFYLCASSGTVTDTQYFGPGTRLTVL.

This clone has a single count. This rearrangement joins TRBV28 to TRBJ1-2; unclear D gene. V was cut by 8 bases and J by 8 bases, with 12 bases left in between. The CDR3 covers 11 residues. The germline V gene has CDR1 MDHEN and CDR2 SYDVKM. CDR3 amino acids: CASGQQEGYTF. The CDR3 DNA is TGTGCCAGCGGGCAGCAGGAAGGCTACACCTTC.

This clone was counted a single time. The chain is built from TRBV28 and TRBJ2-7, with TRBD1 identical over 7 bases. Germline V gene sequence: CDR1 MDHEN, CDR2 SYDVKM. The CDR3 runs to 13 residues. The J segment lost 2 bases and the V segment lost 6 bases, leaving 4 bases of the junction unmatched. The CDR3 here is CASRLGTAYEQYF. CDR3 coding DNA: TGTGCCAGCAGGCTTGGGACAGCCTACGAGCAGTACTTC.

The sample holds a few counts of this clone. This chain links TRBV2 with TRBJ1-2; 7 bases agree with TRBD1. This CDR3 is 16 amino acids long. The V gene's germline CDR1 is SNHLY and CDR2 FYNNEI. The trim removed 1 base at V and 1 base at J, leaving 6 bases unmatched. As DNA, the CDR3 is TGTGCCAGCAGTGAAGGAACAGGGGCCCTTAACTATGGCTACACCTTC. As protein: CASSEGTGALNYGYTF.

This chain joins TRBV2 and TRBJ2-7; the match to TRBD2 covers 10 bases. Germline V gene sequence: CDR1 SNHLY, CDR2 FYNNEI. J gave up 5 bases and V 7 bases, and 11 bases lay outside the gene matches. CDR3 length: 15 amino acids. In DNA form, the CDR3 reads TGTGCCAGCACTAGCCGGCTAGCGGGAGTCCACGAGCAGTACTTC. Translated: CASTSRLAGVHEQYF.

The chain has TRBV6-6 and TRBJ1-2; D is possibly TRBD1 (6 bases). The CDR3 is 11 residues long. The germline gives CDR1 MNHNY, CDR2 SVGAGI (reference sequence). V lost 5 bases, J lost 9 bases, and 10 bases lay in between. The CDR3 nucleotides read TGTGCCAGCAGTGAACAGGGACGCTACACCTTC. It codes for CASSEQGRYTF.

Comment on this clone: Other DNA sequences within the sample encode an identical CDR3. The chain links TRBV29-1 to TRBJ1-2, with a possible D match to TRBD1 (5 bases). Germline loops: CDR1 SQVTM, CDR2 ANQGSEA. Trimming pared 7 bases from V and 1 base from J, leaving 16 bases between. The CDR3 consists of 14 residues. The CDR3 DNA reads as TGCAGCGGCGCTGCCTTGGGGGGTAACTATGGCTACACCTTC. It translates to CSGAALGGNYGYTF.

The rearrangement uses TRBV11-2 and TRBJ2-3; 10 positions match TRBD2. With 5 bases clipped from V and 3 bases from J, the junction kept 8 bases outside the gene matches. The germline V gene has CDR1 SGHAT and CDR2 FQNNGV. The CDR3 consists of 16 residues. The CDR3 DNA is TGTGCCAGCAGCAGATTAGCGGGAGGAATGACAGATACGCAGTATTTT. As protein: CASSRLAGGMTDTQYF. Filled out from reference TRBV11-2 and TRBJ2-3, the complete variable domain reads EAGVAQSPRYKIIEKRQSVAFWCNPISGHATLYWYQQILGQGPKLLIQFQNNGVVDDSQLPKDRFSAERLKGVDSTLKIQPAKLEDSAVYLCASSRLAGGMTDTQYFGPGTRLTVL.

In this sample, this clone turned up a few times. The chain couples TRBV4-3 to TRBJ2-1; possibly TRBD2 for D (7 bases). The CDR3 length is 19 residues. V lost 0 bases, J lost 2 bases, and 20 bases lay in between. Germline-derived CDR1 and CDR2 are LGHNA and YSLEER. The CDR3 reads CASSQDRGDRGPPYNEQFF. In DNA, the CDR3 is TGCGCCAGCAGCCAAGATCGGGGGGATCGGGGGCCCCCCTACAATGAGCAGTTCTTC.

CDR3 DNA sequence: TGCGCCAGCAGCCAAGAGGCGGGCAGGACCGGCGAGCAGTACTTC. This sequence encodes CASSQEAGRTGEQYF. This sequence joins TRBV4-3 and TRBJ2-7; D possibly corresponds to TRBD2 (5 bases). V lost 0 bases, J lost 6 bases, and 15 bases lay in between. This CDR3 is 15 amino acids long. CDR1 is LGHNA, CDR2 YSLEER, per germline.

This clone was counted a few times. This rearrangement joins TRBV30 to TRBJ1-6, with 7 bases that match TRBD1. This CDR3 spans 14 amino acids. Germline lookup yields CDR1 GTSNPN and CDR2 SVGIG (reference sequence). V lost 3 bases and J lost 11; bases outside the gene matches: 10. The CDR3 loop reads CAWRPDRALTPLHF. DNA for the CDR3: TGTGCCTGGAGGCCCGACAGGGCGCTTACACCCCTCCACTTT.

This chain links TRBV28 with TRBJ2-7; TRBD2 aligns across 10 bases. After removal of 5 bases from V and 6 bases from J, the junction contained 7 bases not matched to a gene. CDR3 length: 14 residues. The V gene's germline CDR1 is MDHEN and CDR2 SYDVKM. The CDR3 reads CASSTTSGVSEQYF. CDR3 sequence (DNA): TGTGCCAGCAGTACCACTAGCGGGGTGAGCGAGCAGTACTTC.

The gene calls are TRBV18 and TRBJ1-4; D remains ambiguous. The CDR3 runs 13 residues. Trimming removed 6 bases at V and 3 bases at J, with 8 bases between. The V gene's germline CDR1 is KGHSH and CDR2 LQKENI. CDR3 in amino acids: CASSGLANEKLFF. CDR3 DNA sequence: TGTGCCAGCTCTGGACTGGCTAATGAAAAACTGTTTTTT.

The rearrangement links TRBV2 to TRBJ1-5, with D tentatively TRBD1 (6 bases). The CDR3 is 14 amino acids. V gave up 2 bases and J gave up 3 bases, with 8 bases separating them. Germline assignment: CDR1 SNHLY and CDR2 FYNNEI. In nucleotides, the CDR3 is TGTGCCAGCAGTGAACGGACAGACAATCAGCCCCAGCATTTT. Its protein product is CASSERTDNQPQHF.

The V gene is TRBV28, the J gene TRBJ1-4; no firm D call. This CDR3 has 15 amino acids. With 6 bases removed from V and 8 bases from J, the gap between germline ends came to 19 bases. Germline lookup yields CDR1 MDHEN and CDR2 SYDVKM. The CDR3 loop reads CASSPGGEEAEKLFF. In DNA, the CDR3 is TGTGCCAGCAGCCCTGGCGGGGAGGAAGCCGAAAAACTGTTTTTT.

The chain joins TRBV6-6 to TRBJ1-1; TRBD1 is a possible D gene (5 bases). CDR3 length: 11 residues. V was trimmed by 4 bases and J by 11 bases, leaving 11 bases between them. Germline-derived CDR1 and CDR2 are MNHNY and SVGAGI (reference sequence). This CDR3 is CASSWQGGAFF. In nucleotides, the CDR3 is TGTGCCAGCAGTTGGCAGGGTGGGGCTTTCTTT.